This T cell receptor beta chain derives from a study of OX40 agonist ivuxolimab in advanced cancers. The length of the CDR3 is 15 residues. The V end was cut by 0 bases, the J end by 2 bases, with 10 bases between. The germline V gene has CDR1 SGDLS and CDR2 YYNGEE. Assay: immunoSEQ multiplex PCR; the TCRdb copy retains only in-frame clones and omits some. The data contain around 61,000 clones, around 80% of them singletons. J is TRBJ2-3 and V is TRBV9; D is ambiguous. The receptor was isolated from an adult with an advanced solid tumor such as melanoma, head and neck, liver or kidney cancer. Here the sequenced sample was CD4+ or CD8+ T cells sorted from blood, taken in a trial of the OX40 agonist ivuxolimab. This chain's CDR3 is CASSVDGGDTDTQYF. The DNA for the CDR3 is TGTGCCAGCAGCGTAGATGGTGGGGACACAGATACGCAGTATTTT.